These 27 T cell receptor beta chains share one sample of origin, sequenced in a study of human T cells and chemical hapten exposure. Using its own MiXCR run on the RACE reads, TCRdb lists one record per CDR3 protein. In the table there are around 150,000 distinct CDR3 sequences, about 30% of which are singletons. The time point is: patch test 3, about 24 weeks after DPC sensitization. Treatment of the sample: therapeutic diphenylcyclopropenone sensitization with weekly scalp DPC. The source material was whole blood, sampled in connection with sensitization to the hapten diphenylcyclopropenone (DPC). All receptors derive from a young woman with alopecia areata. Some clones in this sample may be carry-over from other donors' samples.

Ten or more counts support this clonotype. The chain recombines TRBV29-1 with TRBJ2-3; no reliable D call. Germline assignment: CDR1 SQVTM and CDR2 ANQGSEA. The CDR3 contains 13 residues. Trimming pared 3 bases from V and 0 bases from J, leaving 7 bases between. The CDR3 spells CSVEVVSTDTQYF. CDR3 coding DNA: TGCAGCGTTGAGGTGGTTAGCACAGATACGCAGTATTTT.

The table lists this clonotype with a few counts. The V and J genes are TRBV11-2 and TRBJ2-3; TRBD2 is a possible D gene (6 bases). CDR3 length: 17 residues. Germline V lookup: CDR1 SGHAT, CDR2 FQNNGV. Trimming took off 5 bases at V and 3 bases at J, with 21 bases between the two ends. CDR3: CASSIFGLPSGTDTQYF. In DNA form, the CDR3 reads TGTGCCAGCAGCATCTTTGGACTCCCGAGCGGGACAGATACGCAGTATTTT.

This clonotype was seen repeatedly, ten times or more. The genes are TRBV5-1 and TRBJ1-2, with 7 bases aligning to TRBD1. V was pared by 3 bases and J by 2 bases, with 10 bases of the junction left unmatched. Germline CDR1 is SGHRS and CDR2 is YFSETQ. This CDR3 comprises 16 residues. This chain's CDR3 is CASSSTTGRGNYGYTF. In nucleotides, the CDR3 is TGCGCCAGCAGCTCCACAACGGGCAGGGGGAACTATGGCTACACCTTC.

The CDR3 here is CASTPGRANNSPLHF. DNA for the CDR3: TGTGCCAGCACTCCTGGCAGGGCGAATAATTCACCCCTCCACTTT. The genes are TRBV6-5 and TRBJ1-6, with D maybe TRBD1 (5 bases). Germline assignment: CDR1 MNHEY and CDR2 SVGAGI. Trimming took off 7 bases at V and 5 bases at J, with 15 bases between the two ends. This CDR3 contains 15 residues.

The table lists this clonotype with a few counts. The V and J genes are TRBV10-2 and TRBJ2-5, with TRBD1 identical over 10 bases. Germline CDR1 WSHSY, CDR2 SAAADI. The CDR3 length is 16 residues. The ends lost 4 bases at V and 4 bases at J; junction bases unmatched: 9. The CDR3 sequence is CASSASTGGQRETQYF. As DNA, the CDR3 is TGCGCCAGCAGTGCCTCGACAGGGGGCCAGCGAGAGACCCAGTACTTC.

This chain uses TRBV29-1 with TRBJ1-2, with D possibly matching TRBD1 (5 bases). Germline CDR1 SQVTM, CDR2 ANQGSEA. V was cut by 0 bases and J by 4 bases, with 9 bases left in between. This CDR3 spans 13 amino acids. CDR3 residues: CSVEDMTAYGYTF. The CDR3 DNA follows: TGCAGCGTTGAAGATATGACAGCCTATGGCTACACCTTC. The entire variable domain, with the rest obtained from reference TRBV29-1 and TRBJ1-2, is as follows: SAVISQKPSRDICQRGTSLTIQCQVDSQVTMMFWYRQQPGQSLTLIATANQGSEATYESGFVIDKFPISRPNLTFSTLTVSNMSPEDSSIYLCSVEDMTAYGYTFGSGTRLTVV.

This clonotype was counted a few times. The gene calls are TRBV5-1 and TRBJ2-7, with D possibly being TRBD2 (5 bases). This CDR3 has 14 amino acids. Germline CDR1 reads SGHRS; CDR2 reads YFSETQ. Trimming stripped 6 bases from V and 0 bases from J, with 13 bases between. CDR3 sequence: CASTSGESSYEQYF. CDR3 bases: TGCGCCAGCACGAGCGGAGAGAGCTCCTACGAGCAGTACTTC.

The chain uses TRBV7-9 and TRBJ2-7, with a tentative D call TRBD1 (5 bases). Trimming removed 5 bases from V and 4 bases from J, with 15 bases in between. The CDR3 is 14 residues long. CDR1 and CDR2 (germline): SEHNR, FQNEAQ (reference sequence). The CDR3 DNA is TGTGCCAGCAGCACGCAGGGATCTAGGTACGAGCAGTACTTC. Translation gives CASSTQGSRYEQYF.

This chain links TRBV12-3 or TRBV12-4 with TRBJ1-5; D gene ambiguous. V lost 4 bases to trimming and J lost 7 bases, with 5 bases between them. CDR3 length: 11 residues. CDR3 region: CASSSGQPQHF. In nucleotides, the CDR3 is TGTGCCAGCAGTTCGGGGCAGCCCCAGCATTTT.

This clonotype was observed a few times. The V call is TRBV7-6, the J call TRBJ2-6; D not resolved. Deletions cut 2 bases from V and 2 bases from J, with 16 bases between. The CDR3 spans 18 residues. CDR1 is SGHVS and CDR2 is FNYEAQ in the germline V gene. The CDR3 DNA reads as TGTGCCAGCAGCTTAAAGGGAAGGACCACCGCTGGGGCCAACGTCCTGACTTTC. This codes for CASSLKGRTTAGANVLTF.

The J gene is TRBJ2-1, the V gene TRBV11-3; D unresolved. From germline, CDR1 is SGHNT and CDR2 YENEEA. This CDR3 has 18 residues. Trimming removed 2 bases from V and 0 bases from J, with 17 bases in between. The CDR3 bases are TGTGCCAGCAGCTTAAATTATCGGCGGACCAGCTCCTACAATGAGCAGTTCTTC. This sequence encodes CASSLNYRRTSSYNEQFF.

The chain uses TRBV11-2 and TRBJ2-3; possibly TRBD2 for D (6 bases). The CDR3 sequence is 15 residues long. V lost 2 bases to trimming and J lost 2 bases, with 11 bases between them. Germline CDR1 SGHAT, CDR2 FQNNGV. CDR3 DNA: TGTGCCAGCAGCTTAAGTGGGGGGTTCACAGATACGCAGTATTTT. Amino acids: CASSLSGGFTDTQYF.

This clonotype was seen a handful of times. The chain recombines TRBV19 with TRBJ2-2; possible D gene TRBD1, 5 bases. Germline CDR1 LNHDA, CDR2 SQIVND (reference sequence). Trimming removed 6 bases at V and 7 bases at J, with 15 bases between. CDR3 size: 14 residues. This CDR3 reads CASRLEGVGGELFF. The CDR3 DNA follows: TGTGCCAGTAGATTGGAAGGGGTCGGCGGGGAGCTGTTTTTT.

This chain links TRBV7-2 with TRBJ2-6; no clear D. Germline CDR1 SGHTA, CDR2 FQGNSA. The V gene lost 5 bases and the J gene lost 1 base, with 9 bases spanning the gap. The CDR3 extends over 15 amino acids. The chain's CDR3 is CASSHKGSGANVLTF. CDR3 coding DNA: TGTGCCAGCAGCCACAAGGGTTCTGGGGCCAACGTCCTGACTTTC.

This chain links TRBV6-2 or TRBV6-3 with TRBJ1-1; perhaps TRBD1 as D (6 bases). The CDR3 consists of 14 residues. The germline V gene has CDR1 MNHEY and CDR2 SVGEGT. Trimming cost V 6 bases and J 7 bases, with 18 bases left between them. CDR3 nucleotide sequence: TGTGCCAGCAGAGGGAGACAGGACGTAATTGAAGCTTTCTTT. Its translation is CASRGRQDVIEAFF.

The CDR3 is CASSRESGANVLTF. The CDR3 region has the DNA TGTGCCAGCAGCCGCGAATCTGGGGCCAACGTCCTGACTTTC. This chain joins TRBV5-4 and TRBJ2-6; D ambiguous. Trimming shortened V by 4 bases and J by 1 base, and 6 bases separated the two germline ends. CDR3 length equals 14 residues. Germline V gene lookup returns CDR1 SGHNT and CDR2 YYREEE (reference sequence).

This clonotype was counted a few times. This chain joins TRBV27 and TRBJ2-7; 9 bases are shared with TRBD2. Trimming at V came to 3 bases and at J to 0 bases, leaving 9 bases not matched to a gene. This CDR3 has 17 amino acids. Germline values: CDR1 MNHEY, CDR2 SMNVEV (reference sequence). Here the CDR3 reads CASSFRLTSGISYEQYF. CDR3 nucleotides: TGTGCCAGCAGTTTTCGCCTGACTAGCGGAATCTCCTACGAGCAGTACTTC.

This clonotype was seen a few times. The rearrangement uses TRBV25-1 and TRBJ2-6; 7 bases are a match to TRBD1. This CDR3 is built from 15 residues. The J segment lost 1 base and the V segment lost 4 bases, leaving 1 base of the junction unmatched. Per the germline V gene, CDR1 is MGHDK and CDR2 is SYGVNS. CDR3 region: CASSGTGSGANVLTF. DNA for the CDR3: TGTGCCAGCAGTGGGACAGGATCTGGGGCCAACGTCCTGACTTTC.

The chain is built from TRBV29-1 and TRBJ1-1; 10 bases are shared with TRBD1. Germline CDR1 reads SQVTM; CDR2 reads ANQGSEA. The trim removed 7 bases at V and 5 bases at J, leaving 10 bases unmatched. The CDR3 has 14 amino acids. CDR3 sequence reads: CSAETGGGGTEAFF. The CDR3 DNA sequence: TGCAGCGCAGAGACAGGGGGCGGGGGGACTGAAGCTTTCTTT.

The CDR3: CASSLGLQGPKETQYF. The CDR3 DNA reads TGTGCCAGCAGCTTAGGTCTACAGGGACCAAAAGAGACCCAGTACTTC. V and J are TRBV11-2 and TRBJ2-5; D might be TRBD1 (6 bases). The CDR3 sequence is 16 residues long. Germline assignment: CDR1 SGHAT and CDR2 FQNNGV. V was cut by 1 base and J by 3 bases, with 15 bases left in between.

There are a few counts of this clonotype. This chain connects TRBV7-2 to TRBJ2-1; 7 bases align to TRBD2. CDR3 size: 17 residues. Germline-derived CDR1 and CDR2 are SGHTA and FQGNSA. Trimming removed 1 base from V and 8 bases from J; junction bases left unmatched: 14. CDR3 DNA sequence: TGTGCCAGCAGCTTAGGGGTCGGGAGGATCCGAGGGGATGAGCAGTTCTTC. Protein: CASSLGVGRIRGDEQFF.

This sequence joins TRBV4-3 and TRBJ1-5; D is possibly TRBD1 (5 bases). Trimming took off 4 bases at V and 4 bases at J, with 14 bases between the two ends. CDR1 is LGHNA, CDR2 YSLEER, per germline. CDR3 length: 15 residues. DNA of the CDR3: TGCGCCAGCAGCCCAAGTCTTTCAGGGAATCAGCCCCAGCATTTT. Amino acid sequence: CASSPSLSGNQPQHF.

This clonotype has only a few counts. The chain couples TRBV5-6 to TRBJ2-1, with D possibly being TRBD1 or TRBD2 (6 bases each). Germline CDR1 is SGHDT and CDR2 is YYEEEE. Trimming removed 0 bases from V and 6 bases from J, with 13 bases in between. CDR3 length: 15 amino acids. CDR3 sequence: CASSLGPRGGNEQFF. The CDR3 region has the DNA TGTGCCAGCAGCTTGGGGCCCAGGGGAGGCAATGAGCAGTTCTTC.

The V call is TRBV30, the J call TRBJ2-4; D may be TRBD1 (7 bases). Trimming stripped 5 bases from V and 1 base from J, with 9 bases between. This CDR3 is 13 amino acids long. Per germline, CDR1 GTSNPN and CDR2 SVGIG (reference sequence). CDR3 protein: CAWAGGAKNIQYF. The CDR3 coding sequence is TGTGCCTGGGCAGGGGGGGCCAAAAACATTCAGTACTTC. The complete variable domain, with remaining parts taken from reference TRBV30 and TRBJ2-4, reads SQTIHQWPATLVQPVGSPLSLECTVEGTSNPNLYWYRQAAGRGLQLLFYSVGIGQISSEVPQNLSASRPQDRQFILSSKKLLLSDSGFYLCAWAGGAKNIQYFGAGTRLSVL.

This chain connects TRBV30 to TRBJ1-1; D gene ambiguous. V was trimmed by 0 bases and J by 1 base, leaving 12 bases between them. Germline CDR1 GTSNPN, CDR2 SVGIG (reference sequence). This CDR3 region has 15 residues. The CDR3 region has the DNA TGTGCCTGGAGTGTAAGCCCCGCGGGGAACACTGAAGCTTTCTTT. Translation gives CAWSVSPAGNTEAFF.

The chain joins TRBV4-3 to TRBJ2-7, with D maybe TRBD2 (5 bases). Per the germline V gene, CDR1 is LGHNA and CDR2 is YSLEER. The V gene lost 0 bases and the J gene lost 6 bases, with 12 bases spanning the gap. This CDR3 is 14 amino acids long. The CDR3 spells CASSQDHRGSEQYF. For the CDR3, the DNA is TGCGCCAGCAGCCAAGATCATCGGGGTTCCGAGCAGTACTTC.

The sample holds a few counts of this clonotype. The chain couples TRBV7-2 to TRBJ2-1; 16 bases line up with TRBD2. This CDR3 has 15 amino acids. Per the germline V gene, CDR1 is SGHTA and CDR2 is FQGNSA. J lost 8 bases, V lost 6 bases, and 4 bases had no gene match. The CDR3 loop reads CASRGTSGGAYEQFF. CDR3 bases: TGTGCCAGCAGAGGGACTAGCGGGGGGGCTTATGAGCAGTTCTTC.